One and the same sample provided the 7 T cell receptor beta chains below, sequenced in a study of T-cell reconstitution after alpha-beta-depleted transplantation in children. As it was prepared, the TCRbeta library received unique molecular identifiers. TCRdb called the PCR reads again in MiXCR, with one record for every CDR3 protein. This sample has about 210,000 distinct CDR3 sequences, with about a sixth found just once. The sequencing used PBMCs, mostly from graft donor cells, collected 360 days after TCRalphabeta/CD19-depleted stem cell transplant. The origin of the receptors is a male patient aged 2 to 10 who had a stem cell transplant for acute lymphoblastic leukemia, so the T cells may come from the graft donor.

V usage is TRBV5-4 and J usage is TRBJ2-3; 12 nucleotides line up with TRBD2. The CDR3 length is 16 residues. V lost 4 bases to trimming and J lost 13 bases; unmatched junction nucleotides: 16. Germline CDR1 is SGHNT and CDR2 is YYREEE (reference sequence). The CDR3 coding sequence is TGTGCCAGCAGCGATGGACTAGCGGGGCCTTATACCGTGAAGTATTTT. This codes for CASSDGLAGPYTVKYF.

Details on this clonotype: One end of the junction is discordant with germline, which a read error may explain. V is TRBV28 and J is TRBJ2-3; D tentatively fits TRBD1 or TRBD2 (6 bases each). The CDR3 contains 13 residues. CDR1 and CDR2 (germline): MDHEN, SYDVKM. CDR3: CASSLSGAAFGFF. In DNA form, the CDR3 reads TGTGCCAGCAGCCTATCGGGGGCTGCCTTCGGGTTTTTT.

This clonotype was seen only a few times. The CDR3 region has the DNA TGCAGTGCTAGAGATTGGAGGGTACCGAACACCGGGGAGCTGTTTTTT. Encoded protein: CSARDWRVPNTGELFF. This rearrangement joins TRBV20-1 to TRBJ2-2; possibly TRBD2 for D (6 bases). The CDR3 consists of 16 residues. The V end lost 0 bases, the J end lost 0 bases, and 11 bases lay between the germline ends. Germline V gene lookup returns CDR1 DFQATT and CDR2 SNEGSKA (reference sequence).

This clonotype has only a few counts. The chain employs TRBV6-5 and TRBJ2-1, with 12 bases identical to TRBD2. V was clipped by 6 bases and J by 10 bases; unmatched bases: 10. This CDR3 is built from 15 residues. Germline V CDR1 and CDR2: MNHEY, SVGAGI. CDR3 nucleotides: TGTGCCAGCAGACTCGCTAGCGGGGGGGCTGGGGAGCAGTTCTTC. It encodes CASRLASGGAGEQFF.

This clonotype was picked up a small number of times. The rearrangement uses TRBV11-1 and TRBJ2-7, with 7 bases lining up with TRBD2. Losses at the gene ends were 4 bases for V and 2 bases for J; bases not matched to a gene: 5. The CDR3 is made up of 14 amino acids. Germline-derived CDR1 and CDR2 are SGHAT and FQDESV (reference sequence). In nucleotides, the CDR3 is TGTGCCAGCAGCTCTTCGCGGGGGACCTACGAGCAGTACTTC. It specifies CASSSSRGTYEQYF.

This clonotype has more than one count but fewer than ten. The J gene is TRBJ1-1, the V gene TRBV6-1; no reliable D call. The CDR3 totals 13 residues. The germline gives CDR1 MNHNS, CDR2 SASEGT. Between the trimmed V and J ends, which lost 0 bases and 5 bases, there was a span of 7 bases. The CDR3 DNA reads TGTGCCAGCAGTGAAGCAGGGTGGACTGAAGCTTTCTTT. It codes for CASSEAGWTEAFF.

This clonotype has a handful of counts. The chain links TRBV29-1 to TRBJ1-2; D uncertain. V was cut by 0 bases and J by 4 bases, with 6 bases left in between. The CDR3 has 12 amino acids. The germline gives CDR1 SQVTM, CDR2 ANQGSEA. Here the CDR3 DNA reads TGCAGCGTTGAAGATTCGGGCTATGGCTACACCTTC. Residues: CSVEDSGYGYTF.